One and the same sample provided the 16 T cell receptor beta chains below, sequenced in a study of cytomegalovirus exposure and HLA in healthy donors. Clones were read by immunoSEQ multiplex PCR, and TCRdb kept only the in-frame ones, dropping some. This sample carries about 140,000 clones, more than 85% of them seen once, and the ten largest clones take around 10%. Sequencing was performed on PBMCs. These receptor sequences come from a young man in good health and CMV-seropositive.

CDR3 in DNA: TGTGCCAGTAGTATTGACAGGGGGACTAACTATGGCTACACCTTC. Protein sequence: CASSIDRGTNYGYTF. The chain is built from TRBV19 and TRBJ1-2; 9 bases line up with TRBD1. The length of the CDR3 is 15 residues. V shed 3 bases, J shed 0 bases, and the junction held 2 bases outside the gene matches. The germline CDR1 and CDR2 sequences are LNHDA and SQIVND (reference sequence).

The V call is TRBV29-1, the J call TRBJ1-1, with unresolved D. The CDR3 has 10 amino acids. Germline V gene lookup returns CDR1 SQVTM and CDR2 ANQGSEA. The germline V and J ends were trimmed by 4 bases and 7 bases, with 7 bases remaining between them. This chain's CDR3 is CSVVKLEAFF. The CDR3 coding sequence is TGCAGCGTTGTAAAACTTGAAGCTTTCTTT.

This clone has a handful of counts. The CDR3 nucleotides read TGTGCCAGCAGTTTACCTTCAGGGAACAGTGAGACCCAGTACTTC. Encoded protein: CASSLPSGNSETQYF. The chain is built from TRBV28 and TRBJ2-5, with D perhaps TRBD1 (5 bases). V was trimmed by 2 bases and J by 5 bases, leaving 15 bases between them. Germline V lookup: CDR1 MDHEN, CDR2 SYDVKM. This CDR3 is built from 15 residues.

The chain employs TRBV7-3 and TRBJ2-2; D is unclear. V lost 0 bases and J lost 3, with 14 bases in between. This CDR3 spans 17 amino acids. From germline, CDR1 is SGHTA and CDR2 FQGTGA. The DNA for the CDR3 is TGTGCCAGCAGCTTAACTTCGGAGAGTTCCTACACCGGGGAGCTGTTTTTT. Translating gives CASSLTSESSYTGELFF.

The CDR3 DNA reads as TGCGCCAGCAGCCGAACGGGGAACACTGAAGCTTTCTTT. Protein product: CASSRTGNTEAFF. The J gene is TRBJ1-1, the V gene TRBV5-1, with D uncertain. The CDR3 is 13 amino acids. Germline CDR1 SGHRS, CDR2 YFSETQ. Trimming removed 4 bases at V and 1 base at J, with 8 bases between.

The rearrangement links TRBV5-4 to TRBJ2-7; the D gene is possibly TRBD2 (5 bases). CDR3 length: 12 residues. Trimming stripped 4 bases from V and 4 bases from J, with 9 bases between. CDR1 and CDR2 from the germline V gene are SGHNT and YYREEE (reference sequence). The CDR3: CASSHSGYEQYF. The CDR3 region has the DNA TGTGCCAGCAGCCATTCGGGATACGAGCAGTACTTC. Looking up the rest from reference TRBV5-4 and TRBJ2-7 gives the full variable domain: ETGVTQSPTHLIKTRGQQVTLRCSSQSGHNTVSWYQQALGQGPQFIFQYYREEENGRGNFPPRFSGLQFPNYSSELNVNALELDDSALYLCASSHSGYEQYFGPGTRLTVT.

This rearrangement joins TRBV6-1 to TRBJ2-5, with 8 bases fitting TRBD1. The J segment lost 1 base and the V segment lost 4 bases, leaving 17 bases of the junction unmatched. Looked up from germline, CDR1 is MNHNS and CDR2 is SASEGT. CDR3 size: 19 residues. CDR3 DNA: TGTGCCAGCAGTGGGTACGGACAGGGCAAGGAGAATCCCCAAGAGACCCAGTACTTC. Protein: CASSGYGQGKENPQETQYF.

The V call is TRBV30, the J call TRBJ2-4, with 11 bases that match TRBD2. CDR3 size: 18 residues. Unmatched junction bases numbered 11, after V lost 2 bases and J lost 2 bases. Germline-derived CDR1 and CDR2 are GTSNPN and SVGIG (reference sequence). The CDR3 protein is CAWSLSTSGVGSKNIQYF. CDR3 DNA: TGTGCCTGGAGTCTATCGACTAGCGGGGTGGGCTCCAAAAACATTCAGTACTTC.

The genes are TRBV5-1 and TRBJ2-1; D unclear. Germline V gene data show CDR1 as SGHRS and CDR2 as YFSETQ. V gave up 0 bases and J gave up 6 bases, with 16 bases separating them. The CDR3 sequence is 16 residues long. Here the CDR3 DNA reads TGCGCCAGCAGCTTGGGCTCGGTATTTGGTGGCAATGAGCAGTTCTTC. This translates into CASSLGSVFGGNEQFF.

The rearrangement joins TRBV5-1 to TRBJ2-3; D not certain. The germline V and J ends were trimmed by 0 bases and 1 base, with 12 bases remaining between them. The CDR3 totals 16 residues. Germline lookup yields CDR1 SGHRS and CDR2 YFSETQ. This CDR3 reads CASSLAGVRGTDTQYF. The CDR3 DNA reads as TGCGCCAGCAGCTTGGCCGGAGTGCGCGGCACAGATACGCAGTATTTT.

The rearrangement joins TRBV5-6 to TRBJ2-6; D may be TRBD2 (6 bases). The V gene's germline CDR1 is SGHDT and CDR2 YYEEEE. Trimming left V 7 bases short and J 0 bases short, with 14 bases between. CDR3 length: 16 residues. CDR3 nucleotides: TGTGCCAGCTCTCGGCGGGGATACTCTGGGGCCAACGTCCTGACTTTC. This translates into CASSRRGYSGANVLTF.

The rearrangement links TRBV23-1 to TRBJ2-1; 11 positions agree with TRBD1. TRBV23-1 is treated as an ORF (open reading frame) with a function not yet certain. This CDR3 is built from 16 residues. J gave up 4 bases and V 2 bases, and 4 bases lay outside the gene matches. As DNA, the CDR3 is TGCGCCAGCAGTCAAGCCGGGACAGGGGGATACAATGAGCAGTTCTTC. It translates to CASSQAGTGGYNEQFF.

The chain is built from TRBV4-2 and TRBJ2-4, with 8 bases lining up with TRBD1. The CDR3 consists of 18 residues. Losses at the gene ends were 1 base for V and 0 bases for J; bases not matched to a gene: 8. The germline gives CDR1 LGHNA, CDR2 YNFKEQ. For the CDR3, the DNA is TGTGCCAGCAGCCAAGGGACAGGGACTCTATTAGCCAAAAACATTCAGTACTTC. Its protein is CASSQGTGTLLAKNIQYF.

This clone appeared a few times. The chain uses TRBV2 and TRBJ1-2; maybe TRBD1 (6 bases). Germline V gene sequence: CDR1 SNHLY, CDR2 FYNNEI. Trimming removed 6 bases at V and 4 bases at J, with 12 bases between. The CDR3 sequence is 13 residues long. The CDR3 region has the DNA TGTGCCAGCAGGGTTAGGGACACCTATGGCTACACCTTC. Translating gives CASRVRDTYGYTF.

This chain joins TRBV5-1 and TRBJ2-1; a weak D match, TRBD2 (6 bases). The CDR3 length is 16 residues. The germline V gene has CDR1 SGHRS and CDR2 YFSETQ. V lost 0 bases and J lost 4, with 14 bases in between. The CDR3 sequence: CASSLAGTEGYNEQFF. CDR3 nucleotides: TGCGCCAGCAGCTTGGCCGGGACTGAAGGATACAATGAGCAGTTCTTC. Supplemented by reference TRBV5-1 and TRBJ2-1, the full variable domain reads KAGVTQTPRYLIKTRGQQVTLSCSPISGHRSVSWYQQTPGQGLQFLFEYFSETQRNKGNFPGRFSGRQFSNSRSEMNVSTLELGDSALYLCASSLAGTEGYNEQFFGPGTRLTVL.

This chain joins TRBV19 and TRBJ1-4; no clear D gene. The CDR3 has 13 amino acids. CDR1 is LNHDA, CDR2 SQIVND, per germline (reference sequence). V dropped 5 bases and J dropped 4 bases, with 8 bases sitting between them. CDR3 in DNA: TGTGCCAGTAGTGGGAGGTTTAATGAAAAACTGTTTTTT. Translation: CASSGRFNEKLFF.